This T cell receptor beta chain was captured in a study of control samples from healthy donors and cancer patients. This CDR3 comprises 16 residues. V gave up 2 bases and J gave up 4 bases, with 16 bases separating them. Germline lookup yields CDR1 SEHNR and CDR2 FQNEAQ (reference sequence). Generated by immunoSEQ multiplex PCR, the TCRdb table keeps only in-frame clones and is missing some. The sample gives tens of thousands of clones, approximately 92% of which show up once; 0.8% is in the top ten. The sample was PBMCs. The chain links TRBV7-9 to TRBJ2-3, with no clear D. The sequence came from a man aged 25 to 40 with colorectal cancer. The CDR3 loop reads CASSLYLTFGADTQYF. The CDR3 DNA sequence: TGTGCCAGCAGCTTATATTTAACTTTTGGGGCAGATACGCAGTATTTT.